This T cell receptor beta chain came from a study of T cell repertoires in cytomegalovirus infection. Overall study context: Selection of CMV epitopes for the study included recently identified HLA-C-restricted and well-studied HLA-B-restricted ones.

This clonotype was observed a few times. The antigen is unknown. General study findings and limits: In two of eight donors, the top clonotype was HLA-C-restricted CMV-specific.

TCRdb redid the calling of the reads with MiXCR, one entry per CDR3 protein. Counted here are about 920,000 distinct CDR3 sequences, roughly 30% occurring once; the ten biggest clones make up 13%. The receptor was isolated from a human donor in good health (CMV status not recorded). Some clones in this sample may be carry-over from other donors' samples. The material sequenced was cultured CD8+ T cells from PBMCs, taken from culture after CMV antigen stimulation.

CDR3 residues: CSAFGVDREFSYEQYF. The CDR3 DNA reads TGCAGTGCCTTTGGCGTGGACAGGGAGTTCTCCTACGAGCAGTACTTC. This sequence joins TRBV20-1 and TRBJ2-7, with TRBD1 identical over 8 bases. Per the germline V gene, CDR1 is DFQATT and CDR2 is SNEGSKA (reference sequence). Germline trimming cut 6 bases from V and 0 bases from J; bases unmatched to any gene: 13. This CDR3 is built from 16 residues.